This is a list of T cell receptor beta chains from one sample in a study of naive and memory T cell subsets. TCRdb reprocessed the UMI-ligation and nested PCR reads with MiXCR, giving one entry per CDR3 protein. Of under 150,000 distinct CDR3 sequences in the sample, about 17% were seen once. The sequencing input was naive CD4+ T cells from blood. Source of these receptors: a human donor in good health. Each CDR3 is given without its conserved first and last residue. Fields, in order: CDR3 protein, clone size, J gene, V gene, D gene. A D gene is named only where the DNA matches it firmly. Clone size is given for some rows only: seen once, a few or many times, or a class if the clone is expanded.

CDR3aa: ASSLIVLTGELF
abundance: NA
j_gene: TRBJ2-2
v_gene: TRBV7-2
d_gene: NA

CDR3aa: ASSETFGELF
abundance: NA
j_gene: TRBJ2-2
v_gene: TRBV10-2
d_gene: NA

CDR3aa: ASSRTGVYGYT
abundance: NA
j_gene: TRBJ1-2
v_gene: TRBV7-8
d_gene: NA

CDR3aa: AWARDRTQPQH
abundance: few
j_gene: TRBJ1-5
v_gene: TRBV30
d_gene: TRBD1

CDR3aa: ASSRMGLYGYT
abundance: NA
j_gene: TRBJ1-2
v_gene: TRBV14
d_gene: NA

CDR3aa: ASSSRGGSYNEQF
abundance: NA
j_gene: TRBJ2-1
v_gene: TRBV6-2/TRBV6-3
d_gene: NA

CDR3aa: AISEQSLGACPDTQY
abundance: NA
j_gene: TRBJ2-3
v_gene: TRBV10-3
d_gene: NA

CDR3aa: ASSPRSRGAYEQY
abundance: NA
j_gene: TRBJ2-7
v_gene: TRBV18
d_gene: NA

CDR3aa: ATATLTSTDTQY
abundance: few
j_gene: TRBJ2-3
v_gene: TRBV12-3/TRBV12-4
d_gene: NA

CDR3aa: ASSLTGIHEQY
abundance: NA
j_gene: TRBJ2-7
v_gene: TRBV25-1
d_gene: NA